This TCR beta chain comes out of a study of vaccination and CD4 T cells after COVID-19. Study-wide background: Typically, post-vaccine samples were obtained a median about 79 days after dose two, within a range of 14 to 241.

This CDR3 is 15 amino acids long. Germline V lookup: CDR1 SSHAT, CDR2 FNYEAQ (reference sequence). Treatment of the sample: roughly nine-day PBMC culture with coronavirus spike peptide pools or control peptides (ViraFEST assay). The Oncomine TCR Beta short-read assay was applied to DNA of cultured CD4+ T cells. TCRdb reprocessed the PCR reads with MiXCR, giving one entry per CDR3 protein. The sample lists roughly 20,000 distinct CDR3 sequences; roughly 51% were seen once. This clonotype was seen only a few times. Its specificity is unknown. Sequence at one end of the junction differs from germline and may be a read error.

The source is a human donor who had recovered from COVID-19. The chain employs TRBV7-7 and TRBJ2-1; maybe TRBD2 (7 bases). The sequencing sample was made of CD4+ T cells from blood, cultured in vitro. CDR3 loop: CASSPGGPSYNEQFF. The DNA for the CDR3 is TGTGCTAGCAGCCCCGGGGGGCCCTCCTACAATGAGCAGTTCTTC.